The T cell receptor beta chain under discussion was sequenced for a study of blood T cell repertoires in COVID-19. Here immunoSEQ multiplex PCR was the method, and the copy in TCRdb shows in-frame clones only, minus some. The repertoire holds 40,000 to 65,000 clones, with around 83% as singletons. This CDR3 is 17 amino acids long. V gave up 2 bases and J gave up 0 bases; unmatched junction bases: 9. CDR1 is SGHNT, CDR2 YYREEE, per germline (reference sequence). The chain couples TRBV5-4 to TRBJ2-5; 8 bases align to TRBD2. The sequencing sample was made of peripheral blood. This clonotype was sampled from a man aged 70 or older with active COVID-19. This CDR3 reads CASSFDPGGANQETQYF. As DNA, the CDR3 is TGTGCCAGCAGCTTTGACCCGGGAGGGGCAAACCAAGAGACCCAGTACTTC.